This entry is about one TCR beta chain. Its antigen remains unidentified. No clone much larger than this one lies a single base away; base qualities are absent. This specimen comes from a study of shared clonotypes between healthy human individuals (dated by TCRdb to between 2020 and 2021). Regarding the complete study: The cohort comprised a couple of women and a few men aged 18 to 49 years. For each donor, CD4 naive and CD4 memory were each given three plates, CD8 naive was given two plates, and CD8 memory was given one plate. Blood TCR repertoires of about five healthy adults were deeply sequenced to estimate repertoire size and the extent of clonotype sharing between individuals. To increase sequencing depth and limit assay-specific biases, TCR repertoire library preparation and sequencing were carried out by different laboratories using diverse techniques. Each donor's leukapheresis produced roughly between roughly 0.94 and 9.5 billion PBMCs. General findings and caveats noted by the study authors: Larger estimated clonotype richness was generally found for naive subsets than for memory subsets. Even with the large sequencing depth, rarefaction of the sorted-subset datasets indicated that sequencing was incomplete. Pairwise subsampling indicated that sequencing depth was expected to affect the degree of clonotype sharing among donors. Across several donors, about 4.5% of naive CD4, around 3.3% of naive CD8, about 2.3% of memory CD4, and under 0.45% of memory CD8 clonotypes were shared. Clonotypes shared by all four sorted-subset donors showed higher generation probabilities than non-shared clonotypes. Because the study included a small number of donors, the genetic and exposure-history diversity represented was limited. Only blood was sampled, and tissue TCR repertoires likely differ from those in blood.

V and J lose 3 bases and 7 bases, and a span of 10 bases separates them. The germline V gene (reference sequence) specifies GTSNPN as CDR1 and SVGIG as CDR2. Spanning cysteine to phenylalanine, the CDR3 consists of 11 amino acids. Only CDR3 DNA remains: 33 bases, in frame from the first base. The donors were healthy, HIV-negative adults with no recently reported acute infections or vaccinations. Every donor was a Caucasian adult residing in Nashville, Tennessee, USA. CD4+ T cells were enriched through magnetic negative selection, after which naive cells were positively selected on CD45RA and the remaining negative fraction served as the memory subset. Blood was collected by leukapheresis, and PBMCs were isolated by Ficoll-Histopaque density gradient centrifugation and then cryopreserved in liquid nitrogen vapor phase. Analytical flow cytometry was used to check the purity and quantity of each magnetically sorted T cell population. Genomic DNA was isolated from every sorted fraction and measured by UV absorbance on a Nanodrop 2000c.

Using the deep immunoSEQ assay, multiplex PCR amplified TCR CDR3 regions from genomic DNA. Genomic DNA extracted from each cell subset was distributed evenly over all wells of several immunoSEQ 96-well plates, and each plate served as one replicate. Each replicate PCR for sorted subsets received around 200 ng genomic DNA, equal to tens of thousands of T cell genomes. Purified libraries were measured with a Qubit 3.0 fluorometer, size-checked on a Bioanalyzer 2100, and measured again with the KAPA Library Quantification kit. Every immunoSEQ 96-well plate was sequenced on a dedicated single-read 150-cycle Illumina NextSeq 550 flow cell. The authors' analysis ran thus. Because only junctional sequences without quality scores were contained in the immunoSEQ output, filtering matching that applied to full-length reads could not be performed. Sequences were annotated with PyIR, a Python wrapper for IgBLAST v1.9, and V/J genes and CDR3 were assigned using IMGT germline references. Reads were removed for weak V/J assignments (E-value above 1e-6), missing CDR3, stop codons, out-of-frame junctions, or ambiguous translated residues. V3J clonotypes were defined by identical inferred V gene, J gene, and CDR3 amino acid sequence. Percentage overlap between repertoires was calculated by dividing the number of shared unique clonotypes by the size of the smaller repertoire. Richness of each repertoire was evaluated using RTK rarefaction, the Chao1 estimator, and Recon v2.1 estimates of unobserved clonotypes. Generation probabilities for all TCRbeta clonotypes obtained by the gDNA method from a handful of donors were computed using OLGA. The table was pulled from immuneACCESS by TCRdb, which kept in-frame rearrangements only. Such tables lose some clones; where checked, under half of the loss comes from unresolved V genes, and the rest has no known cause. V and J calls and clone size follow that table, whereas D and trimming were derived from the DNA. This sample lists some 900,000 clones; 76% were detected once. The ten largest clones take up approximately 1.5% of the sample.

The V and J genes are TRBV30 and TRBJ2-7; TRBD2 could be the D gene, as 6 bases match. Sequenced input: memory CD4+ T cells sorted from blood. The cell subset or site label of this sample denotes: CD45RA-negative fraction. The sequence was collected from a man aged 18 to 30 in good health. The DNA sequence is as follows: TGTGCCTGGAGGGCAGGAGGGGAGCAGTACTTC. This is translated as CAWRAGGEQYF.